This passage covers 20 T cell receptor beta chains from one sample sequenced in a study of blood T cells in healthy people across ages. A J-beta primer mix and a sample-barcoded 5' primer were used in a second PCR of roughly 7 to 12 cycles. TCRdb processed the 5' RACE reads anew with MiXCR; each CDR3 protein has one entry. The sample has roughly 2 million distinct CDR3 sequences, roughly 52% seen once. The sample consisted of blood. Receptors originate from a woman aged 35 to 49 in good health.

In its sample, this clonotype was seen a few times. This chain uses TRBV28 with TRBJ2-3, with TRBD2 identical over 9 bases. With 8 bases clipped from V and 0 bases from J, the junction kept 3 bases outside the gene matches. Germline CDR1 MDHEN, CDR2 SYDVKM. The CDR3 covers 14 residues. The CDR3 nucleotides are TGTGCCAGCGGAGCGGGGGGCAGCACAGATACGCAGTATTTT. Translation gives CASGAGGSTDTQYF.

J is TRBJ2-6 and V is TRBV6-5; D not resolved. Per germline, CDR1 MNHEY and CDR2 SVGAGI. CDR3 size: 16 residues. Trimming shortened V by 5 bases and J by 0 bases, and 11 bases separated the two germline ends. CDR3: CASSGGSDSGANVLTF. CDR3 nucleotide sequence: TGTGCCAGCAGTGGTGGTTCCGACTCTGGGGCCAACGTCCTGACTTTC.

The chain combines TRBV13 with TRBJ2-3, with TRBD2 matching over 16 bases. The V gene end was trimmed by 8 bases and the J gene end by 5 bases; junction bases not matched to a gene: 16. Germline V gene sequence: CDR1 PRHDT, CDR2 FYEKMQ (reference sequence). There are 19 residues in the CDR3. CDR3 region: CASFDGTSGGVRFRDTQYF. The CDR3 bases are TGTGCCAGCTTTGACGGGACTAGCGGGGGGGTAAGGTTCAGAGATACGCAGTATTTT. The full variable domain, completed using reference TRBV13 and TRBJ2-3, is AAGVIQSPRHLIKEKRETATLKCYPIPRHDTVYWYQQGPGQDPQFLISFYEKMQSDKGSIPDRFSAQQFSDYHSELNMSSLELGDSALYFCASFDGTSGGVRFRDTQYFGPGTRLTVL.

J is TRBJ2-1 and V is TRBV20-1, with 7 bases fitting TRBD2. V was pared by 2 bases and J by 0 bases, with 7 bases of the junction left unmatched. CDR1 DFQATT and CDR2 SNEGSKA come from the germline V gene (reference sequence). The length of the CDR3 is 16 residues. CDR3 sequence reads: CSARFGGGSSYNEQFF. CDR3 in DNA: TGCAGTGCTAGATTTGGCGGGGGTAGCTCCTACAATGAGCAGTTCTTC.

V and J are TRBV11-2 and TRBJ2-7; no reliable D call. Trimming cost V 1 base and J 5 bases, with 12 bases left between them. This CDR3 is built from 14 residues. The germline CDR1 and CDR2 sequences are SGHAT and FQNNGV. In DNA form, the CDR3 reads TGTGCCAGCAGCTTAGGCTCCCTAAGGAACGAGCAGTACTTC. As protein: CASSLGSLRNEQYF.

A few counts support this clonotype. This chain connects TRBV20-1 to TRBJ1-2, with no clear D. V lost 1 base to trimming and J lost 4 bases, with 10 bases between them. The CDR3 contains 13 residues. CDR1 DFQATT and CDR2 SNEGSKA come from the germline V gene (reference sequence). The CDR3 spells CSARGAPVYGYTF. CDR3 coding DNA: TGCAGTGCTAGAGGGGCCCCGGTCTATGGCTACACCTTC.

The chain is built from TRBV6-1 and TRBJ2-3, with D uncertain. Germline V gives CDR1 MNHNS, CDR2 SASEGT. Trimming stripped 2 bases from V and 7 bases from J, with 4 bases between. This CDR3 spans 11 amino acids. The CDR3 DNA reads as TGTGCCAGCAGTGAATCTTATACGCAGTATTTT. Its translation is CASSESYTQYF.

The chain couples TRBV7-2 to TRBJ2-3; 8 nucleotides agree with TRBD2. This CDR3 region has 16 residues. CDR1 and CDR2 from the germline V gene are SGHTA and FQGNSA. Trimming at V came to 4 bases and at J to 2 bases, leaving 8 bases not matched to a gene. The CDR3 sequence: CASSSSGTSHTDTQYF. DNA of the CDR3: TGTGCCAGCAGCTCATCCGGGACTAGTCACACAGATACGCAGTATTTT.

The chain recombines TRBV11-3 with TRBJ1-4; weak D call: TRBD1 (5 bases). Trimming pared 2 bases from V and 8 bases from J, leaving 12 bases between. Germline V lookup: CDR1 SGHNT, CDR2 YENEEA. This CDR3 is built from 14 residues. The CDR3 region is CASSLKRGREKLFF. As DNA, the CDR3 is TGTGCCAGCAGCTTAAAAAGGGGACGGGAAAAACTGTTTTTT.

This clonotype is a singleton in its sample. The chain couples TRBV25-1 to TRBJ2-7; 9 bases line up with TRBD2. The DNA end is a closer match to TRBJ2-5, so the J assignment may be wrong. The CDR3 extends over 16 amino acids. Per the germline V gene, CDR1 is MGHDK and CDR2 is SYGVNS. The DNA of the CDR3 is TGTGCCAGCAGTGAAGTAGGGACTAGCAGTCAAGAGACCCAGTACTTC. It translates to CASSEVGTSSQETQYF.

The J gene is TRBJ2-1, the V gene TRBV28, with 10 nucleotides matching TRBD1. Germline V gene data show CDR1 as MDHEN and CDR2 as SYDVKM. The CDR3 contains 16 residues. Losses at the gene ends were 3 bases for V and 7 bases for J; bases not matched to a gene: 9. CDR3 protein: CASSFHGTGVRNEQFF. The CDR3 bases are TGTGCCAGCAGTTTTCATGGGACAGGGGTCAGAAATGAGCAGTTCTTC.

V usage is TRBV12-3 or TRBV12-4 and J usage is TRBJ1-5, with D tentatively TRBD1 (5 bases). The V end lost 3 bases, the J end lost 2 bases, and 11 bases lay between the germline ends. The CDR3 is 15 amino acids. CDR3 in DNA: TGTGCCAGCAGTTTTCGGGGGGAGGGCAATCAGCCCCAGCATTTT. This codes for CASSFRGEGNQPQHF.

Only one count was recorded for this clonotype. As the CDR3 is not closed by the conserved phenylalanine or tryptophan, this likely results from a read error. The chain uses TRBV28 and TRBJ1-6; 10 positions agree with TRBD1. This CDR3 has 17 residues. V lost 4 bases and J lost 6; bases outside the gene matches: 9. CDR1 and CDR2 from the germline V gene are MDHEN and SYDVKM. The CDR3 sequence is CASSSTGTGVGNSPLHL. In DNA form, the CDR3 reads TGTGCCAGCAGTTCCACCGGGACAGGGGTCGGTAATTCACCCCTCCACTTG.

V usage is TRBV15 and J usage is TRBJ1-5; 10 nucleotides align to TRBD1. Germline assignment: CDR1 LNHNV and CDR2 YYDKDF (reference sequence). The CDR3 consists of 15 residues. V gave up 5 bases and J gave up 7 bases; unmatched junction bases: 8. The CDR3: CATSGPGQGRQPQHF. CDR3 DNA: TGTGCCACCAGCGGACCGGGACAGGGGCGGCAGCCCCAGCATTTT.

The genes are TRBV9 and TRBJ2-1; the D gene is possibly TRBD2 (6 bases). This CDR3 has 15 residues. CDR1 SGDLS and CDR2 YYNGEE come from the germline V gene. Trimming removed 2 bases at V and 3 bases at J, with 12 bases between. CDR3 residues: CASSVEGQVYNEQFF. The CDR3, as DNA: TGTGCCAGCAGCGTGGAGGGGCAGGTCTACAATGAGCAGTTCTTC.

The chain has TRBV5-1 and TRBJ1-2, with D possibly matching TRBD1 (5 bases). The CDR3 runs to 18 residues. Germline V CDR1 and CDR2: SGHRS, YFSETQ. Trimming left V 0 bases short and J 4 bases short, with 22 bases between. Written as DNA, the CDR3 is TGCGCCAGCAGCTTGGTTCCGGGGACCGGTGCTAGGGTCTATGGCTACACCTTC. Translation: CASSLVPGTGARVYGYTF.

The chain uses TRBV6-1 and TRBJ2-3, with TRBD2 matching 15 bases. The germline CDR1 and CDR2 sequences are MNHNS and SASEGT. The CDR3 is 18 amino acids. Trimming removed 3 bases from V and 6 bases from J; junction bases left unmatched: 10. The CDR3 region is CASSDWLGLAGGADTQYF. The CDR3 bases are TGTGCCAGCAGTGATTGGTTGGGACTAGCGGGGGGAGCGGATACGCAGTATTTT.

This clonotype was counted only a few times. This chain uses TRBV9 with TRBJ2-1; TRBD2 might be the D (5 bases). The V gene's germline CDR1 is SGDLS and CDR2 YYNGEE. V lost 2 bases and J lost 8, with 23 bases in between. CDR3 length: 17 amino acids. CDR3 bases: TGTGCCAGCAGCGTCCCTCGGGAATCCCGTCAAGAGGATGAGCAGTTCTTC. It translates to CASSVPRESRQEDEQFF.

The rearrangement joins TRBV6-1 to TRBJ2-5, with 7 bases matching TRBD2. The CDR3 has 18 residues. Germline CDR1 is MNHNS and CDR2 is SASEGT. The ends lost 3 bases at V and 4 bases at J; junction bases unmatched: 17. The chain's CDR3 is CASSDAPAGRERLETQYF. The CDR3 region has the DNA TGTGCCAGCAGTGACGCCCCGGCGGGGCGGGAGAGACTAGAGACCCAGTACTTC.

DNA for the CDR3: TGTGCCAGCAACTCTTTCACCTACGAGCAGTACTTC. This gives the protein CASNSFTYEQYF. V usage is TRBV5-6 and J usage is TRBJ2-7; no reliable D call. This CDR3 has 12 residues. The V end lost 6 bases, the J end lost 2 bases, and 9 bases lay between the germline ends. From germline, CDR1 is SGHDT and CDR2 YYEEEE.